Below, 28 T cell receptor beta chains from the same sample are listed, as sequenced in a study of blood T cell repertoires in COVID-19. Sequencing used immunoSEQ multiplex PCR; TCRdb keeps in-frame clones, though not all of them. Here the sample spans over 85,000 clones, 65% to 80% being singletons. Sequencing used peripheral blood. The receptors were sampled from a woman between 55 and 75 years old with acute or convalescent COVID-19.

V usage is TRBV5-6 and J usage is TRBJ2-7; D is undetermined. The CDR3 runs 12 residues. V lost 2 bases and J lost 6, with 9 bases in between. CDR1 is SGHDT and CDR2 is YYEEEE in the germline V gene. CDR3 nucleotides: TGTGCCAGCAGCTTCAGGAACGGCGAGCAGTACTTC. Residues: CASSFRNGEQYF. The full variable domain, in which reference TRBV5-6 and TRBJ2-7 provide the parts outside the CDR3, is DAGVTQSPTHLIKTRGQQVTLRCSPKSGHDTVSWYQQALGQGPQFIFQYYEEEERQRGNFPDRFSGHQFPNYSSELNVNALLLGDSALYLCASSFRNGEQYFGPGTRLTVT.

The chain carries TRBV6-1 and TRBJ2-1, with a tentative D call TRBD2 (7 bases). Germline V gene lookup returns CDR1 MNHNS and CDR2 SASEGT. This CDR3 comprises 14 residues. Trimming removed 1 base from V and 10 bases from J, with 14 bases in between. CDR3 DNA sequence: TGTGCCAGCAGTGAAGTAGGGGGGGCCCGGGAGCAGTTCTTC. It yields the protein CASSEVGGAREQFF.

V gene TRBV5-1 combines with J gene TRBJ1-2; TRBD1 aligns across 10 bases. The V gene end was trimmed by 3 bases and the J gene end by 6 bases; junction bases not matched to a gene: 8. The CDR3 is 15 residues long. Germline lookup yields CDR1 SGHRS and CDR2 YFSETQ. In nucleotides, the CDR3 is TGCGCCAGCAGCTGGACAGGGGGAAGCCTTAATGGCTACACCTTC. Translated, it gives CASSWTGGSLNGYTF.

About this clone: The sample carries other DNA sequences with the same CDR3. For the CDR3, the DNA is TGCGCCAGCAGCTTGGTAACCGGGAGGGTGAACACTGAAGCTTTCTTT. Protein: CASSLVTGRVNTEAFF. This chain uses TRBV5-1 with TRBJ1-1; D uncertain. The V and J ends lost 0 bases and 0 bases respectively, with 12 bases between them. Germline V gene sequence: CDR1 SGHRS, CDR2 YFSETQ. This CDR3 is 16 amino acids long.

The rearrangement uses TRBV14 and TRBJ1-2; TRBD1 might be the D (6 bases). This CDR3 is built from 17 residues. V lost 1 base and J 4 bases, leaving 19 bases between the germline ends. Per the germline V gene, CDR1 is SGHDN and CDR2 is FVKESK. The CDR3 bases are TGTGCCAGCAGCCAAGGCCGGTCTGGACAGATTCGCTATGGCTACACCTTC. Its protein product is CASSQGRSGQIRYGYTF.

This clone was picked up a small number of times. The rearrangement links TRBV28 to TRBJ1-4; D is perhaps TRBD1 (5 bases). Trimming removed 3 bases at V and 8 bases at J, with 16 bases between. The CDR3 is 15 residues long. Germline V gene sequence: CDR1 MDHEN, CDR2 SYDVKM. CDR3 in DNA: TGTGCCAGCAGTTTGGGTTCAGGGCAGGAAGAAAAACTGTTTTTT. It encodes CASSLGSGQEEKLFF.

This chain uses TRBV3-1 (or the pseudogene TRBV3-2) with TRBJ2-7; the match to TRBD1 covers 11 bases. CDR1 is LGHDT, CDR2 YNNKEL, per germline (reference sequence). V shed 4 bases and J 7 bases; nucleotides not matched to a gene: 9. The length of the CDR3 is 15 residues. CDR3 DNA sequence: TGTGCCAGCAGCCCACTCCCGGGACAGGGGGGGGAGCAGTACTTC. It specifies CASSPLPGQGGEQYF.

The rearrangement joins TRBV2 to TRBJ1-2; D is undetermined. Germline CDR1 is SNHLY and CDR2 is FYNNEI. The CDR3 runs 13 residues. Trimming pared 3 bases from V and 5 bases from J, leaving 10 bases between. CDR3 DNA: TGTGCCAGCAGTGAGAGGGAGAGGTATGGCTACACCTTC. Encoded protein: CASSERERYGYTF.

This rearrangement joins TRBV7-8 to TRBJ1-3; tentative D call: TRBD1 (6 bases). Between the trimmed V and J ends, which lost 1 base and 1 base, there was a span of 8 bases. The CDR3 consists of 15 residues. Per germline, CDR1 SGHVS and CDR2 FQNEAQ. In DNA form, the CDR3 reads TGTGCCAGCAGCTTAGACAGGGCGTCTGGAAACACCATATATTTT. It yields the protein CASSLDRASGNTIYF.

This clone has a handful of counts. This rearrangement joins TRBV7-6 to TRBJ2-2, with TRBD1 matching over 10 bases. J was trimmed by 3 bases and V by 6 bases; bases with no gene match: 7. Germline CDR1 reads SGHVS; CDR2 reads FNYEAQ. The CDR3 loop spans 16 amino acids. This CDR3 reads CASRAGTGVYTGELFF. For the CDR3, the DNA is TGTGCCAGCAGAGCAGGGACAGGGGTTTACACCGGGGAGCTGTTTTTT.

The chain joins TRBV7-6 to TRBJ1-4, with a weak D call TRBD1 (5 bases). Germline values: CDR1 SGHVS, CDR2 FNYEAQ. V lost 3 bases and J 7 bases, leaving 12 bases between the germline ends. The CDR3 has 14 amino acids. The CDR3 spells CASSFGGKGEKLFF. CDR3 nucleotides: TGTGCCAGCAGCTTCGGGGGAAAGGGTGAAAAACTGTTTTTT.

In its sample, this clone was seen a few times. The chain links TRBV9 to TRBJ2-3; 10 bases are a match to TRBD2. CDR3 size: 16 residues. V lost 4 bases and J lost 2; bases outside the gene matches: 7. Germline lookup yields CDR1 SGDLS and CDR2 YYNGEE. In nucleotides, the CDR3 is TGTGCCAGCAGCCCGGCTAGCGGGGGACTCACAGATACGCAGTATTTT. Its protein product is CASSPASGGLTDTQYF.

J is TRBJ1-2 and V is TRBV3-1 (or the pseudogene TRBV3-2); D remains ambiguous. Germline assignment: CDR1 LGHDT and CDR2 YNNKEL (reference sequence). This CDR3 is built from 14 residues. Between the trimmed V and J ends, which lost 8 bases and 0 bases, there was a span of 13 bases. CDR3 in DNA: TGTGCCAGCGGATATCCGGGGTCTAACTATGGCTACACCTTC. Its translation: CASGYPGSNYGYTF.

The rearrangement uses TRBV7-3 and TRBJ2-1; unclear D gene. The CDR3 consists of 12 residues. Germline CDR1 is SGHTA and CDR2 is FQGTGA. With 3 bases removed from V and 7 bases from J, the gap between germline ends came to 7 bases. The CDR3: CASSFNLNEQFF. For the CDR3, the DNA is TGTGCCAGCAGCTTTAACTTGAATGAGCAGTTCTTC. The entire variable domain, with the rest obtained from reference TRBV7-3 and TRBJ2-1, is as follows: GAGVSQTPSNKVTEKGKYVELRCDPISGHTALYWYRQSLGQGPEFLIYFQGTGAADDSGLPNDRFFAVRPEGSVSTLKIQRTERGDSAVYLCASSFNLNEQFFGPGTRLTVL.

The V gene is TRBV18, the J gene TRBJ1-5; the match to TRBD1 covers 8 bases. Germline values: CDR1 KGHSH, CDR2 LQKENI. This CDR3 comprises 14 residues. V dropped 6 bases and J dropped 6; count of bases not matched to a gene: 7. The CDR3 loop reads CASSLDRGGQPQHF. Here the CDR3 DNA reads TGTGCCAGCTCCCTCGACAGGGGTGGTCAGCCCCAGCATTTT.

This sequence joins TRBV2 and TRBJ2-3; D is uncertain. V was trimmed by 2 bases and J by 1 base, leaving 10 bases between them. This CDR3 has 15 amino acids. The germline V gene has CDR1 SNHLY and CDR2 FYNNEI. DNA of the CDR3: TGTGCCAGCAGTGAAACCCCGCCAGGCACAGATACGCAGTATTTT. Its protein product is CASSETPPGTDTQYF.

The chain uses TRBV27 and TRBJ2-7, with a possible D match to TRBD1 (6 bases). Germline V CDR1 and CDR2: MNHEY, SMNVEV (reference sequence). This CDR3 has 15 residues. Trimming pared 6 bases from V and 3 bases from J, leaving 18 bases between. Here the CDR3 reads CASRSPGTIGYEQYF. In nucleotides, the CDR3 is TGTGCCAGCAGATCACCCGGGACAATTGGCTACGAGCAGTACTTC.

This sequence joins TRBV5-4 and TRBJ2-1; 8 nucleotides line up with TRBD1. Trimming removed 7 bases from V and 5 bases from J; junction bases left unmatched: 14. CDR1 is SGHNT and CDR2 is YYREEE in the germline V gene (reference sequence). This CDR3 is 16 amino acids long. The CDR3 is CASVDRVGVTHNEQFF. DNA of the CDR3: TGTGCCAGCGTGGACAGGGTAGGGGTAACACACAATGAGCAGTTCTTC.

The V and J genes are TRBV18 and TRBJ1-3; unclear D gene. CDR3 size: 15 residues. Germline CDR1 reads KGHSH; CDR2 reads LQKENI. V gave up 5 bases and J gave up 2 bases, with 13 bases separating them. Here the CDR3 reads CASSEARGPGNTIYF. The CDR3 DNA reads TGTGCCAGCTCAGAGGCGCGCGGCCCTGGAAACACCATATATTTT.

The V and J genes are TRBV7-6 and TRBJ1-1; 8 bases are shared with TRBD1. The V segment lost 1 base and the J segment 11 bases; nucleotides outside the gene matches: 9. The CDR3 covers 14 residues. Germline CDR1 and CDR2: SGHVS and FNYEAQ. The CDR3 loop reads CASSLDRQGAVAFF. The CDR3 DNA is TGTGCCAGCAGCTTAGATCGCCAGGGGGCTGTCGCTTTCTTT.

The rearrangement uses TRBV6-5 and TRBJ1-2, with 7 bases lining up with TRBD1. V shed 6 bases, J shed 8 bases, and the junction held 15 bases outside the gene matches. Germline-derived CDR1 and CDR2 are MNHEY and SVGAGI. The CDR3 is made up of 15 amino acids. The DNA of the CDR3 is TGTGCCAGCAGATCGACTGGGACAGCCCTCTGGGGCTACACCTTC. Protein: CASRSTGTALWGYTF.

This clone was seen more than once but under ten times. The V call is TRBV7-6, the J call TRBJ2-3, with TRBD2 as a possible D gene (5 bases). This CDR3 comprises 16 residues. With 1 base removed from V and 6 bases from J, the gap between germline ends came to 17 bases. Germline values: CDR1 SGHVS, CDR2 FNYEAQ. CDR3 DNA sequence: TGTGCCAGCAGCTTAGTATCAGGAGAGGGTTTCGATACGCAGTATTTT. Protein sequence: CASSLVSGEGFDTQYF.

The genes are TRBV28 and TRBJ2-1, with 8 bases matching TRBD2. Germline assignment: CDR1 MDHEN and CDR2 SYDVKM. The CDR3 totals 18 residues. The V gene end was trimmed by 3 bases and the J gene end by 3 bases; junction bases not matched to a gene: 13. The CDR3 DNA follows: TGTGCCAGCAGTTTGTCAACTTTGGGCGGGGGGAGCTACAATGAGCAGTTCTTC. This translates into CASSLSTLGGGSYNEQFF.

The V call is TRBV7-9, the J call TRBJ1-1, with 7 nucleotides matching TRBD1. The trim removed 1 base at V and 8 bases at J, leaving 4 bases unmatched. This CDR3 has 13 amino acids. Looked up from germline, CDR1 is SEHNR and CDR2 is FQNEAQ (reference sequence). CDR3 nucleotides: TGTGCCAGCAGCTTAGGCATACAGGGGGAAGCTTTCTTT. It specifies CASSLGIQGEAFF.

This clone was seen many times. The chain employs TRBV2 and TRBJ1-2; unclear D gene. Germline V lookup: CDR1 SNHLY, CDR2 FYNNEI. The CDR3 length is 15 residues. Trimming removed 5 bases at V and 0 bases at J, with 13 bases between. DNA for the CDR3: TGTGCCAGCAGTCCCGGGAACTCAGCTAACTATGGCTACACCTTC. The encoded protein is CASSPGNSANYGYTF.

The chain uses TRBV10-3 and TRBJ1-1; no clear D gene. With 0 bases removed from V and 7 bases from J, the gap between germline ends came to 6 bases. The CDR3 has 12 residues. Per germline, CDR1 ENHRY and CDR2 SYGVKD. The DNA for the CDR3 is TGTGCCATCAGTGAGTCTACAGATGAAGCTTTCTTT. It encodes CAISESTDEAFF.

The chain is built from TRBV5-1 and TRBJ2-3; possibly TRBD2 for D (6 bases). Trimming shortened V by 2 bases and J by 1 base, and 14 bases separated the two germline ends. This CDR3 is 16 amino acids long. Germline CDR1 is SGHRS and CDR2 is YFSETQ. CDR3 nucleotide sequence: TGCGCCAGCAGCTTAGGAGGGACGTGGGGCACAGATACGCAGTATTTT. Its translation: CASSLGGTWGTDTQYF.

The V gene is TRBV11-2, the J gene TRBJ1-6; D is perhaps TRBD1 (5 bases). The CDR3 totals 14 residues. The ends were cut back, 5 bases at V and 10 bases at J, with 15 bases in the middle. Per germline, CDR1 SGHAT and CDR2 FQNNGV. CDR3 coding DNA: TGTGCCAGCAGCGCCGATTTGGGGCGCTCACCCCTCCACTTT. Translation: CASSADLGRSPLHF.